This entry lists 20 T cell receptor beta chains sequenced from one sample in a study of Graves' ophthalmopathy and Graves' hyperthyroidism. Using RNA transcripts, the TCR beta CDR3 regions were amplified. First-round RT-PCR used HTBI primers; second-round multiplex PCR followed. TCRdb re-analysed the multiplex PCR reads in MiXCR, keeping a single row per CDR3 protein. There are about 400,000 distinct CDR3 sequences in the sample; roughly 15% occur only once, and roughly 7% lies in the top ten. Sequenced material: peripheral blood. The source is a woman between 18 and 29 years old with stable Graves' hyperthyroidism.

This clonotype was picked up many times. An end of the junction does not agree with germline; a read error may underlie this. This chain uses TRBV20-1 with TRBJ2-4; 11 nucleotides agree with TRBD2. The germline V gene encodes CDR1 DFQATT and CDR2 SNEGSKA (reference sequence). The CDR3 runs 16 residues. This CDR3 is CSARAGGSGGENIKYF. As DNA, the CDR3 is TGCAGTGCAAGGGCAGGTGGTAGCGGGGGGGAAAACATTAAGTACTTC.

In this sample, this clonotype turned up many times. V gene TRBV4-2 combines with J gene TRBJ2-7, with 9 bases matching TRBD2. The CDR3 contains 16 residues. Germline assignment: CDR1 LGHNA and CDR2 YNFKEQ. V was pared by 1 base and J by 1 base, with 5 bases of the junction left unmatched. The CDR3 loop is CASSQGLAGFSYEQYF. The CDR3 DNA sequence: TGTGCCAGCAGCCAAGGGCTAGCGGGGTTTTCCTACGAGCAGTACTTC.

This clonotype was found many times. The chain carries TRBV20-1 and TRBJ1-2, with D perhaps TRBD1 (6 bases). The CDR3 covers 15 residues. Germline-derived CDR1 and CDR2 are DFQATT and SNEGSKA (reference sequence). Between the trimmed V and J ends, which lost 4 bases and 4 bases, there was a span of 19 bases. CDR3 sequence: CSATTPRGRGYGYTF. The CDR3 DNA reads TGCAGTGCTACTACCCCCAGGGGCCGGGGCTATGGCTACACCTTC.

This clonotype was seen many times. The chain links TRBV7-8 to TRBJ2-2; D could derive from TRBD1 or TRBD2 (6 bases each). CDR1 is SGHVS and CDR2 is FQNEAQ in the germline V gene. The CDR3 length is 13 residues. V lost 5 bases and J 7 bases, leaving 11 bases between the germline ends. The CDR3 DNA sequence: TGTGCCAGCAGCAGGGGGGCAGACGGGGAGCTGTTTTTT. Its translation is CASSRGADGELFF.

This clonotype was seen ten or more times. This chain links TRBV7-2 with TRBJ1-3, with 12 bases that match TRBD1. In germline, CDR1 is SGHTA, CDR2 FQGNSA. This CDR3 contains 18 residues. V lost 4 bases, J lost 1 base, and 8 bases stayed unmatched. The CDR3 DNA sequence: TGTGCCAGCAGCTCCCTACGGGACAGGGGGCTTTCTGGAAACACCATATATTTT. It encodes CASSSLRDRGLSGNTIYF.

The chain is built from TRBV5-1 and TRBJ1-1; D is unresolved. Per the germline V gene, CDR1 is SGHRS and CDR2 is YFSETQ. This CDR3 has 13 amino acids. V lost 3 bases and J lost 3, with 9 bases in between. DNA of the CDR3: TGCGCCAGCAGCTCCTTTATTGACACTGAAGCTTTCTTT. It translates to CASSSFIDTEAFF.

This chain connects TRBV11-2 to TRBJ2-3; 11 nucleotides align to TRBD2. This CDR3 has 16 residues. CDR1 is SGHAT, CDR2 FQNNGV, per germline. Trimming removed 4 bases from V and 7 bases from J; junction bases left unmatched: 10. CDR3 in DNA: TGTGCCAGCAGCTCACCAACTAGCGGGGGCGCATATACGCAGTATTTT. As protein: CASSSPTSGGAYTQYF. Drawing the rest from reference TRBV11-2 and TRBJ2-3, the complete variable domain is EAGVAQSPRYKIIEKRQSVAFWCNPISGHATLYWYQQILGQGPKLLIQFQNNGVVDDSQLPKDRFSAERLKGVDSTLKIQPAKLEDSAVYLCASSSPTSGGAYTQYFGPGTRLTVL.

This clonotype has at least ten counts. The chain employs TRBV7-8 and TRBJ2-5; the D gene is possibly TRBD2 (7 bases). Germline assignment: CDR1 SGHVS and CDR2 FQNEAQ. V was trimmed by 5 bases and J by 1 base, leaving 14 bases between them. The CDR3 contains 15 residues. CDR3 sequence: CASSEGGGFQETQYF. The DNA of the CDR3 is TGTGCCAGCAGCGAAGGGGGGGGGTTCCAAGAGACCCAGTACTTC. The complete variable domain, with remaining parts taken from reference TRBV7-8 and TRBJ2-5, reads GAGVSQSPRYKVAKRGQDVALRCDPISGHVSLFWYQQALGQGPEFLTYFQNEAQLDKSGLPSDRFFAERPEGSVSTLKIQRTQQEDSAVYLCASSEGGGFQETQYFGPGTRLLVL.

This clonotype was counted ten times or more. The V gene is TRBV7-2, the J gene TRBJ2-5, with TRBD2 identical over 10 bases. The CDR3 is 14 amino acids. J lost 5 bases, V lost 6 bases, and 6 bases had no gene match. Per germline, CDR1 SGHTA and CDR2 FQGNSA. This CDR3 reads CASRISGGAETQYF. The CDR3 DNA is TGTGCCAGCAGGATAAGCGGGGGGGCGGAGACCCAGTACTTC.

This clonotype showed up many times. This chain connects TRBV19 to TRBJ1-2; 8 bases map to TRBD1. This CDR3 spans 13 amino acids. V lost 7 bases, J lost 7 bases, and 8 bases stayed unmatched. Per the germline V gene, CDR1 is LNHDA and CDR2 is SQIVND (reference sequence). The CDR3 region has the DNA TGTGCCAGTACCCCCCAGGGGGCCGTTGGCTACACCTTC. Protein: CASTPQGAVGYTF.

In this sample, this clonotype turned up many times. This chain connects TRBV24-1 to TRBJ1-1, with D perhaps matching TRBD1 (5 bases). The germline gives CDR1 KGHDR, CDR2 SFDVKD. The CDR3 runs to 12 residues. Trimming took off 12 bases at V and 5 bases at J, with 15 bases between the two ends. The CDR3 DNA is TGTGCCGTCCGGACACGAGGGACTGAAGCTTTCTTT. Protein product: CAVRTRGTEAFF.

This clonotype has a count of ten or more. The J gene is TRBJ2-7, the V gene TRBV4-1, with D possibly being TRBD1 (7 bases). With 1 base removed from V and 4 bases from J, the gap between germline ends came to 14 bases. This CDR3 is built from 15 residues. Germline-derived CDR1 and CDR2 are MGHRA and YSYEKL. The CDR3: CASSQVEGAAYEQYF. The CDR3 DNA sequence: TGCGCCAGCAGCCAAGTGGAGGGGGCAGCGTACGAGCAGTACTTC.

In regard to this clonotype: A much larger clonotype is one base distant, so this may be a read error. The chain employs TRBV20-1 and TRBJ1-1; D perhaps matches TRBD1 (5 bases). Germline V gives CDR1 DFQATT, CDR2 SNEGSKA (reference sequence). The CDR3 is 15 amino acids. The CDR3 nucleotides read TGCAGTGCTAGAGCAGGAGGGGCGGGTGACACTGAAGCTTGCTTT. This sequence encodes CSARAGGAGDTEACF.

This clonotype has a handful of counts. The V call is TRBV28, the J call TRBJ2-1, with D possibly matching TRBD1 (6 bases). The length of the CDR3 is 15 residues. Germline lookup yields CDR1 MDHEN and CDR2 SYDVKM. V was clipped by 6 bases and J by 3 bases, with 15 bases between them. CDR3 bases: TGTGCCAGCAGACTCTCTAGGGGGAGCTACAATGAGCAGTTCTTC. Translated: CASRLSRGSYNEQFF.

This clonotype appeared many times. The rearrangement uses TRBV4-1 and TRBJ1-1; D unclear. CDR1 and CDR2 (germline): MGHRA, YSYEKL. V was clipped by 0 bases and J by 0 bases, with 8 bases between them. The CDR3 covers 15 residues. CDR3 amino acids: CASSQEFSVNTEAFF. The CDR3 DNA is TGCGCCAGCAGCCAAGAATTCTCCGTGAACACTGAAGCTTTCTTT.

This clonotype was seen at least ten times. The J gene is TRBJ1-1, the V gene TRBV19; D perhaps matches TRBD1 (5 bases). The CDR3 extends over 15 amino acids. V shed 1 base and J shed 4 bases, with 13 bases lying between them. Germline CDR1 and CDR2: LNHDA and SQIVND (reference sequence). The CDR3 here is CASSIGAGRATEAFF. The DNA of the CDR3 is TGTGCCAGTAGTATAGGGGCAGGGAGGGCCACTGAAGCTTTCTTT.

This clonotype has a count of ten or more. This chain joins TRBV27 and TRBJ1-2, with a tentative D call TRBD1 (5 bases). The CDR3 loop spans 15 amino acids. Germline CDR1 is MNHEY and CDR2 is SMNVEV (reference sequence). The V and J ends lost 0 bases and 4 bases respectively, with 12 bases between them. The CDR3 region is CASSLSWGIGYGYTF. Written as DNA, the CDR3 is TGTGCCAGCAGTTTATCGTGGGGGATCGGCTATGGCTACACCTTC.

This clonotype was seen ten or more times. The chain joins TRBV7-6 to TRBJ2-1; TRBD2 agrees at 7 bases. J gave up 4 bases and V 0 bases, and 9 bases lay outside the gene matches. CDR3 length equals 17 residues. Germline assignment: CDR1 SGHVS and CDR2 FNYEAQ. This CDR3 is CASSLADQRGTYNEQFF. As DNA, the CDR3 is TGTGCCAGCAGCTTAGCTGATCAGCGGGGCACTTACAATGAGCAGTTCTTC.

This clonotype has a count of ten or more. CDR3 nucleotides: TGTGCCAGCAGCTTACCCCGTTCTGACAGGGACAGGGGAGGCTACACCTTC. Amino acid sequence: CASSLPRSDRDRGGYTF. This chain uses TRBV7-9 with TRBJ1-2, with TRBD1 matching 10 bases. The CDR3 spans 17 residues. The trim removed 2 bases at V and 8 bases at J, leaving 14 bases unmatched. CDR1 is SEHNR, CDR2 FQNEAQ, per germline (reference sequence).

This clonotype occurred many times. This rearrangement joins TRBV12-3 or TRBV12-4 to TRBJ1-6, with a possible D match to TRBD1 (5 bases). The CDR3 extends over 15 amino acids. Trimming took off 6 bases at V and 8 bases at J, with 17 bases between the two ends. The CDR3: CASSRSGQRDSPLHF. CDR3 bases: TGTGCCAGCAGCCGCTCTGGACAAAGGGATTCACCCCTCCACTTT.